These 5 T cell receptor beta chains were all obtained from the same sample, sequenced in a study of blood T cell repertoires in COVID-19. Here immunoSEQ multiplex PCR was the method, and the copy in TCRdb shows in-frame clones only, minus some. The table includes 140,000 to 150,000 clones, roughly 87% detected once. The sequenced sample consisted of peripheral blood. The receptors were sampled from a human donor in a cohort sampled during active COVID-19.

This clone was counted between two and nine times. CDR3 loop: CASSNRVGSNQPQHF. The CDR3 nucleotides read TGTGCCAGCAGCAACAGGGTTGGAAGCAATCAGCCCCAGCATTTT. The V call is TRBV6-5, the J call TRBJ1-5; a possible D gene is TRBD1 (6 bases). Germline values: CDR1 MNHEY, CDR2 SVGAGI. The V gene lost 6 bases and the J gene lost 1 base, with 13 bases spanning the gap. This CDR3 is built from 15 residues.

The rearrangement joins TRBV7-6 to TRBJ1-2; D perhaps matches TRBD1 (6 bases). The CDR3 is 17 residues long. V gave up 0 bases and J gave up 3 bases, with 17 bases separating them. Germline V gives CDR1 SGHVS, CDR2 FNYEAQ. The CDR3, as DNA: TGTGCCAGCAGCTTAGCCAGAAGAAGACCAGGGGACTATGGCTACACCTTC. Protein: CASSLARRRPGDYGYTF.

The rearrangement joins TRBV3-1 (or the pseudogene TRBV3-2) to TRBJ1-4; no firm D call. This CDR3 is 11 amino acids long. Per germline, CDR1 LGHDT and CDR2 YNNKEL (reference sequence). With 1 base removed from V and 10 bases from J, the gap between germline ends came to 4 bases. The CDR3 loop is CASSQGAKLFF. The DNA of the CDR3 is TGTGCCAGCAGCCAAGGGGCAAAACTGTTTTTT.

J is TRBJ2-5 and V is TRBV6-5; the D gene is possibly TRBD1 (6 bases). Per the germline V gene, CDR1 is MNHEY and CDR2 is SVGAGI. The CDR3 loop spans 13 amino acids. V lost 4 bases to trimming and J lost 5 bases, with 11 bases between them. CDR3 bases: TGTGCCAGCAGTTCGACAGGTTCGGAGACCCAGTACTTC. Residues: CASSSTGSETQYF.

CDR3 nucleotides: TGTGCCAGCAGCTTAGGTGGGGACAGGGCCTACGAGCAGTACTTC. This sequence encodes CASSLGGDRAYEQYF. This rearrangement joins TRBV7-6 to TRBJ2-7; the match to TRBD1 covers 9 bases. This CDR3 is 15 amino acids long. The V segment lost 1 base and the J segment 2 bases; nucleotides outside the gene matches: 3. Germline CDR1 is SGHVS and CDR2 is FNYEAQ. The full variable domain, its missing parts supplied by reference TRBV7-6 and TRBJ2-7, is GAGVSQSPRYKVTKRGQDVALRCDPISGHVSLYWYRQALGQGPEFLTYFNYEAQQDKSGLPNDRFSAERPEGSISTLTIQRTEQRDSAMYRCASSLGGDRAYEQYFGPGTRLTVT.